This TCR beta chain was sequenced for a study of blood T cell repertoires in COVID-19. In the original processing: Amplification of reference gene primers was used by the study to estimate nucleated cell counts. The repertoire was sequenced with immunoSEQ multiplex PCR; TCRdb's copy has only in-frame clones and lacks some. The V and J calls and clone size are taken from that table; D and trimming were inferred from the DNA. The sample lists approximately 17,000 clones, nearly 90% seen once, with just under 50% in the top ten. This clone was counted once. V dropped 0 bases and J dropped 3; count of bases not matched to a gene: 2. The germline gives CDR1 SGHNT, CDR2 YYREEE (reference sequence). This CDR3 region has 15 residues.

This chain uses TRBV5-4 with TRBJ2-3, with 9 bases identical to TRBD1. This receptor was identified in a human donor in a cohort sampled during active COVID-19. The sample was peripheral blood. CDR3 amino acids: CASSLEGTGTDTQYF. DNA for the CDR3: TGTGCCAGCAGCTTGGAAGGGACAGGGACAGATACGCAGTATTTT.